This is a list of T cell receptor beta chains from one sample in a study of T cell responses to AZD1222 COVID-19 vaccine. TCRdb's copy holds only in-frame clones and misses some; the assay was immunoSEQ multiplex PCR. The sample shows around 140,000 clones, and 2% to 2.5% sits with its ten largest clones. Sequencing used peripheral blood. The receptors stem from an adult in good health. Each CDR3 is given with its conserved first and last residue.

j_call v_call cdr3_aa
TRBJ1-5 TRBV6-2/TRBV6-3 CASSYVTQPQHF
TRBJ2-2 TRBV6-1 CASSGLAGVPRNTGELFF
TRBJ1-2 TRBV6-2/TRBV6-3 CASSYSRGQGNYGYTF
TRBJ1-1 TRBV6-2/TRBV6-3 CASSYSNRPSFPKAFF
TRBJ1-6 TRBV11-2 CASSLRGAEDSPLHF
TRBJ2-1 TRBV6-2/TRBV6-3 CASSRGGSYNEQFF
TRBJ1-6 TRBV9 CASSVGQFLPPLHF
TRBJ1-6 TRBV5-4 CASSLGGTAGYNSPLHF
TRBJ1-2 TRBV19 CASSIDRDGYTF
TRBJ2-3 TRBV6-5 CATQRQLSLTDTQYF
TRBJ1-2 TRBV6-5 CASMRGNNYGYTF